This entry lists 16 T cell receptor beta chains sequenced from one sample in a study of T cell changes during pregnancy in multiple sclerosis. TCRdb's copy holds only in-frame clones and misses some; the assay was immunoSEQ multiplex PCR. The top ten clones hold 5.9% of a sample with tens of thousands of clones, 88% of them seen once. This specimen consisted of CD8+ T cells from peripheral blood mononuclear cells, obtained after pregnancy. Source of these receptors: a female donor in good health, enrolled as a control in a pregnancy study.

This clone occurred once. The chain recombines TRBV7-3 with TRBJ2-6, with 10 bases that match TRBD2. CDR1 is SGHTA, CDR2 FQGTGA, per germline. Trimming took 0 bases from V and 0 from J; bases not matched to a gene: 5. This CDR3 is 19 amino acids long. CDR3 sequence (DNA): TGTGCCAGCAGCTTAACGTCACTAGCGGGAATCTCTGGGGCCAACGTCCTGACTTTC. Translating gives CASSLTSLAGISGANVLTF.

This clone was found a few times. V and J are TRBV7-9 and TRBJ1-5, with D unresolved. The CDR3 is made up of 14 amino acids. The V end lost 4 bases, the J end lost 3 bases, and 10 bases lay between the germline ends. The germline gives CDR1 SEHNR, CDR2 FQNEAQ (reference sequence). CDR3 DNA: TGTGCCAGCAGCTCCCCTATTCCCAATCAGCCCCAGCATTTT. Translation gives CASSSPIPNQPQHF.

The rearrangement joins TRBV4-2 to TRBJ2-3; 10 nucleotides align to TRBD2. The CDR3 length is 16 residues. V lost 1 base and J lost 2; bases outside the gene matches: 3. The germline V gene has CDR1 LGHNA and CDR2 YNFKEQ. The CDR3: CASSQVTSGVTDTQYF. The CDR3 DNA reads TGTGCCAGCAGCCAAGTTACTAGCGGGGTCACAGATACGCAGTATTTT.

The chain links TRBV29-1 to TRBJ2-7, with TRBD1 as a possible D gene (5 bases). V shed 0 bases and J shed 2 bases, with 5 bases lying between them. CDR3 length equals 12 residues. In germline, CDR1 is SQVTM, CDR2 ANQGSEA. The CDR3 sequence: CSVEEGAYEQYF. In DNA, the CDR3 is TGCAGCGTTGAAGAAGGGGCCTACGAGCAGTACTTC.

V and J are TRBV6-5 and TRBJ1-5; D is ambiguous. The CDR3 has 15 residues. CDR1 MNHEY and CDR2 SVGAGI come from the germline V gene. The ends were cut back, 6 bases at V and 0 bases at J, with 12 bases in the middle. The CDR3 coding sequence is TGTGCCAGCAGCCCGAACCTAAATAGCAATCAGCCCCAGCATTTT. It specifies CASSPNLNSNQPQHF.

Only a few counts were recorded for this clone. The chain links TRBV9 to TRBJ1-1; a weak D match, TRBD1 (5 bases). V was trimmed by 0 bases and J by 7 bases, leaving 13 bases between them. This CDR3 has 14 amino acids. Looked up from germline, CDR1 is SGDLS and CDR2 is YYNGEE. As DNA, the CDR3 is TGTGCCAGCAGCGTAGGGGGCAGGGCCGATGAAGCTTTCTTT. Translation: CASSVGGRADEAFF.

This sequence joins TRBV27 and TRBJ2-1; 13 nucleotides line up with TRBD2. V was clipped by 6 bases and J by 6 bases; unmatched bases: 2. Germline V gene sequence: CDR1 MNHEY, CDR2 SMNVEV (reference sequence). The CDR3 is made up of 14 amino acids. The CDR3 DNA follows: TGTGCCAGCAGACTAGCGGGGGGGCGCAATGAGCAGTTCTTC. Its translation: CASRLAGGRNEQFF.

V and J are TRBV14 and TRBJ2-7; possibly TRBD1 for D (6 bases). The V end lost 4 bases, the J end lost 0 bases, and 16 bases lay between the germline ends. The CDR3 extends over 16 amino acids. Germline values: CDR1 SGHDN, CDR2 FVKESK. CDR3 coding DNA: TGTGCCAGCAGCCGTTTCATCAGGGGTAGCTCCTACGAGCAGTACTTC. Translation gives CASSRFIRGSSYEQYF. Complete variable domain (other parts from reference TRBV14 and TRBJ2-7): EAGVTQFPSHSVIEKGQTVTLRCDPISGHDNLYWYRRVMGKEIKFLLHFVKESKQDESGMPNNRFLAERTGGTYSTLKVQPAELEDSGVYFCASSRFIRGSSYEQYFGPGTRLTVT.

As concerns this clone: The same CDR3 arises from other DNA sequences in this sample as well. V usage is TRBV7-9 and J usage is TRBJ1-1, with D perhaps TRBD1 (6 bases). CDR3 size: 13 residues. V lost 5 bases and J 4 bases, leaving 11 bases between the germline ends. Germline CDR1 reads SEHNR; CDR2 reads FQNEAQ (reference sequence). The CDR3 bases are TGTGCCAGCAGCCCCCAGGGGAGCACTGAAGCTTTCTTT. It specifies CASSPQGSTEAFF.

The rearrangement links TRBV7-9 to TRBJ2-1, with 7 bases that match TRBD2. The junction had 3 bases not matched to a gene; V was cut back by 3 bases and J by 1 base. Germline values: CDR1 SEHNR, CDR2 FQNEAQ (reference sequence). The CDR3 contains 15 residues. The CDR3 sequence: CASSFGGGSYNEQFF. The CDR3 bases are TGTGCCAGCAGCTTCGGGGGAGGGTCCTACAATGAGCAGTTCTTC. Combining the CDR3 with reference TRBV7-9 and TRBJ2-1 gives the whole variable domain DTGVSQNPRHKITKRGQNVTFRCDPISEHNRLYWYRQTLGQGPEFLTYFQNEAQLEKSRLLSDRFSAERPKGSFSTLEIQRTEQGDSAMYLCASSFGGGSYNEQFFGPGTRLTVL.

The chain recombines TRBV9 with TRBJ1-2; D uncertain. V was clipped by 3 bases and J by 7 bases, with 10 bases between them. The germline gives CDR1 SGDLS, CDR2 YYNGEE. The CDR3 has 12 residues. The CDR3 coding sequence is TGTGCCAGCAGCGAACGGTACGGTGGCTACACCTTC. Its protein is CASSERYGGYTF.

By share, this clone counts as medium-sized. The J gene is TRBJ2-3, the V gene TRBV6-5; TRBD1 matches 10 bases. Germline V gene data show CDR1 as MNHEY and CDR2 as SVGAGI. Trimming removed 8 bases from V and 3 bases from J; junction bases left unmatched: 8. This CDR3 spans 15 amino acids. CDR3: CASRTGTGETDTQYF. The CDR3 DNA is TGTGCCAGCCGCACCGGGACAGGGGAGACAGATACGCAGTATTTT.

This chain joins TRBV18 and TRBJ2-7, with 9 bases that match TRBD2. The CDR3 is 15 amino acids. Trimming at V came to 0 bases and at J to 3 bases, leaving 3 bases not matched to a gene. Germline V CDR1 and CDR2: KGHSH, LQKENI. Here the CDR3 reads CASSPPAGGLYEQYF. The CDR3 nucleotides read TGTGCCAGCTCACCACCGGCGGGGGGGCTCTACGAGCAGTACTTC.

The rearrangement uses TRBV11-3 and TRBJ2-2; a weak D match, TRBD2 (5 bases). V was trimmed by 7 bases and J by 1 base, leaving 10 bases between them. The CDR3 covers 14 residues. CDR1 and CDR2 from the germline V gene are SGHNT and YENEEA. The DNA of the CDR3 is TGTGCCAGCACCTCCCGGGAGAACACCGGGGAGCTGTTTTTT. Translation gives CASTSRENTGELFF.

Written as DNA, the CDR3 is TGTGCCAGCAGCGCCGGGGACAGCTACGAGCAGTACTTC. It yields the protein CASSAGDSYEQYF. The chain couples TRBV11-3 to TRBJ2-7; TRBD1 matches at 7 bases. The V gene end was trimmed by 5 bases and the J gene end by 3 bases; junction bases not matched to a gene: 4. Germline CDR1 is SGHNT and CDR2 is YENEEA. The CDR3 consists of 13 residues.

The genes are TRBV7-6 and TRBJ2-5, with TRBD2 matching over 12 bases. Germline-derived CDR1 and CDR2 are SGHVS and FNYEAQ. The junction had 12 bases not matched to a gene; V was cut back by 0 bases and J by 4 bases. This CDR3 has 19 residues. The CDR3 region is CASSLAPSGGAKFRETQYF. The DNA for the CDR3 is TGTGCCAGCAGCTTAGCCCCTAGCGGGGGGGCCAAGTTCCGAGAGACCCAGTACTTC.